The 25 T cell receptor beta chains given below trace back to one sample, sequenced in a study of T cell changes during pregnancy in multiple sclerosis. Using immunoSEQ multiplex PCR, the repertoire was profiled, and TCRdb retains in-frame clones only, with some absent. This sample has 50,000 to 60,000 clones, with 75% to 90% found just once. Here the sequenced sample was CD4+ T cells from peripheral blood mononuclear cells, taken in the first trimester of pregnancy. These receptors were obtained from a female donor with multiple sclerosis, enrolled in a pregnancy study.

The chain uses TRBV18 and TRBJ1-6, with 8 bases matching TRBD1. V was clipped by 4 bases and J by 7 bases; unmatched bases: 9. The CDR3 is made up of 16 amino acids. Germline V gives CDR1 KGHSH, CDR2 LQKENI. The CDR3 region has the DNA TGTGCCAGCTCACTGTACAATCGGGACAGGAATTCACCCCTCCACTTT. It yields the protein CASSLYNRDRNSPLHF.

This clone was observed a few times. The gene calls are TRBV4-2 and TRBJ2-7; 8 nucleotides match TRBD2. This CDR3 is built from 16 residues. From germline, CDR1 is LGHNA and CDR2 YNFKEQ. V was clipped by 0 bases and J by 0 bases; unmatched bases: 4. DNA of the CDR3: TGTGCCAGCAGCCAAGATGCTAGCGGGTACTCCTACGAGCAGTACTTC. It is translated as CASSQDASGYSYEQYF.

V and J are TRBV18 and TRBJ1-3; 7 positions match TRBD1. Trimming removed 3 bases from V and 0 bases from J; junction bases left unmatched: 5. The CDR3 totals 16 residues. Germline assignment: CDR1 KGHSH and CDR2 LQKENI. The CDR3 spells CASSPLRQGSGNTIYF. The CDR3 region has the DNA TGTGCCAGCTCACCTTTACGACAGGGCTCTGGAAACACCATATATTTT.

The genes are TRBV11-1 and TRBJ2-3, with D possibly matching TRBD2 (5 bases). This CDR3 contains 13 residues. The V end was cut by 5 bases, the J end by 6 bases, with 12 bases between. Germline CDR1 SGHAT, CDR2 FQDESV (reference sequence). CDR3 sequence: CASSVILEDTQYF. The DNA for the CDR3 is TGTGCCAGCAGCGTTATACTAGAGGATACGCAGTATTTT.

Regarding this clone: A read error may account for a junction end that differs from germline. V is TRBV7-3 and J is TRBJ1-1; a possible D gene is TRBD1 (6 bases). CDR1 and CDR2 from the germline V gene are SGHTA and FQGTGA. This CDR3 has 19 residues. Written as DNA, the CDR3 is TGTGCCAGCAACTTAAGGGGTCTGATACAGGGAGAAAAAAGGACTGAAGCTTTCTTT. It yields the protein CASNLRGLIQGEKRTEAFF. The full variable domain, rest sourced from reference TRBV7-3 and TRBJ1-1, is GAGVSQTPSNKVTEKGKYVELRCDPISGHTALYWYRQSLGQGPEFLIYFQGTGAADDSGLPNDRFFAVRPEGSVSTLKIQRTERGDSAVYLCASNLRGLIQGEKRTEAFFGQGTRLTVV.

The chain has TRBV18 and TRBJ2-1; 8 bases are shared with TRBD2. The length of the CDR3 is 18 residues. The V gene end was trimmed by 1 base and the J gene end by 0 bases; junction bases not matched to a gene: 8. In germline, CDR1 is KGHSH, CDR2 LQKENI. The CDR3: CASSPLGSGARSYNEQFF. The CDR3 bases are TGTGCCAGCTCACCACTCGGTAGCGGGGCCCGCTCCTACAATGAGCAGTTCTTC.

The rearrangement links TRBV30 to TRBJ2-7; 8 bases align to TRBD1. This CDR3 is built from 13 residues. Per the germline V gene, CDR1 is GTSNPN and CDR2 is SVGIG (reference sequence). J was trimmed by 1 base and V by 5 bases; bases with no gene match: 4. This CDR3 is CAWGQGLSYEQYF. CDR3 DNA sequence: TGTGCCTGGGGACAGGGACTTTCCTACGAGCAGTACTTC.

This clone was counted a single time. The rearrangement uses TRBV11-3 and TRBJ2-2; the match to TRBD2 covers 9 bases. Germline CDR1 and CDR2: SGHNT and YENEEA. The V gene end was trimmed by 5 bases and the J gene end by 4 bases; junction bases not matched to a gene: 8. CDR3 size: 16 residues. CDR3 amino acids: CASSQQGGGGTGELFF. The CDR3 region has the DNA TGTGCCAGCAGCCAACAAGGCGGGGGGGGCACCGGGGAGCTGTTTTTT.

The CDR3 region has the DNA TGTGCCAGCAGCCCACCAGGACAGGGGAGAGGGCAGCCCCAGCATTTT. This translates into CASSPPGQGRGQPQHF. The rearrangement joins TRBV7-2 to TRBJ1-5; 9 nucleotides line up with TRBD1. Germline V gives CDR1 SGHTA, CDR2 FQGNSA. This CDR3 comprises 16 residues. Trimming cost V 5 bases and J 7 bases; bases outside gene matches: 12.

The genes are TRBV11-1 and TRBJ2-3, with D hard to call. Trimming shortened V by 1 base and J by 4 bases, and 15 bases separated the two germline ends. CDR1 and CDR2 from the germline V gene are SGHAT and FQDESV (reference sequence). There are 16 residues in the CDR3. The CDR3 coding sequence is TGTGCCAGCAGCTTAGGCTCAGGTATTAGGTCAGATACGCAGTATTTT. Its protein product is CASSLGSGIRSDTQYF.

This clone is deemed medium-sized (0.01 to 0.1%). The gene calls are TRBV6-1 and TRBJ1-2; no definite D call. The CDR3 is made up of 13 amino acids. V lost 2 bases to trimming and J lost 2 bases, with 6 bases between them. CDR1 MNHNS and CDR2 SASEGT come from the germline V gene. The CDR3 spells CASSEKQNYGYTF. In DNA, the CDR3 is TGTGCCAGCAGTGAAAAACAGAACTATGGCTACACCTTC.

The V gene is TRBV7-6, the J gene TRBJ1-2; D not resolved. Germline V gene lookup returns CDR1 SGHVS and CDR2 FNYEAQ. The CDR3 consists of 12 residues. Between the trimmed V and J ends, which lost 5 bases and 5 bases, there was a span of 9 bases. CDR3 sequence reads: CASSPLPYGYTF. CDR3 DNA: TGTGCCAGCAGCCCTCTTCCTTATGGCTACACCTTC.

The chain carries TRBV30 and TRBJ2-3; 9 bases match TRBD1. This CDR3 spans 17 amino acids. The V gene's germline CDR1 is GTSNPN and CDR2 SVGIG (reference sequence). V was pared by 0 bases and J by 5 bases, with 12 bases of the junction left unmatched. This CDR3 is CAWSVAQGARGRDTQYF. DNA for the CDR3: TGTGCCTGGAGTGTCGCACAGGGGGCTCGGGGCAGAGATACGCAGTATTTT. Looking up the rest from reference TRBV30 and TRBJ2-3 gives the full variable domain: SQTIHQWPATLVQPVGSPLSLECTVEGTSNPNLYWYRQAAGRGLQLLFYSVGIGQISSEVPQNLSASRPQDRQFILSSKKLLLSDSGFYLCAWSVAQGARGRDTQYFGPGTRLTVL.

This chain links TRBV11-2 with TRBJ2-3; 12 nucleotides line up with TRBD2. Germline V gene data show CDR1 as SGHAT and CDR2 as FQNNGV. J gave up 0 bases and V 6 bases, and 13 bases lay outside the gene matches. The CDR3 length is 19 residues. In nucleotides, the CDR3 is TGTGCCAGCAGTCGACGACTAGCGGGAGAGGGGAGTAGCACAGATACGCAGTATTTT. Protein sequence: CASSRRLAGEGSSTDTQYF.

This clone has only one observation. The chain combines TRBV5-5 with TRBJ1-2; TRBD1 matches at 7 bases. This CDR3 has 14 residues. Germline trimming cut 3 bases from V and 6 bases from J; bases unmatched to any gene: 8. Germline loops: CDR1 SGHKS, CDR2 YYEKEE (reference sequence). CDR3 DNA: TGTGCCAGCAGCTGGGACGACAGGGTGAATGGCTACACCTTC. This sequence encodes CASSWDDRVNGYTF.

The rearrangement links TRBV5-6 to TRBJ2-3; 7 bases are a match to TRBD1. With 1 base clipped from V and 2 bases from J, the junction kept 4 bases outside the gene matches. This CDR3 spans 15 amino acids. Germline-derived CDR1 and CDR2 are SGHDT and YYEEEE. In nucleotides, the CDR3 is TGTGCCAGCAGCTTGCGGGACAGATCCACAGATACGCAGTATTTT. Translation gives CASSLRDRSTDTQYF.

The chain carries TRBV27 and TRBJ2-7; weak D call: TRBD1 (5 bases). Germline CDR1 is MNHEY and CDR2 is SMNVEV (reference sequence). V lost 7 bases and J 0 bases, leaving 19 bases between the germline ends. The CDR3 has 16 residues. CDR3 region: CASTKTPGQASYEQYF. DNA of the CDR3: TGTGCCAGCACCAAAACTCCAGGGCAAGCCTCCTACGAGCAGTACTTC.

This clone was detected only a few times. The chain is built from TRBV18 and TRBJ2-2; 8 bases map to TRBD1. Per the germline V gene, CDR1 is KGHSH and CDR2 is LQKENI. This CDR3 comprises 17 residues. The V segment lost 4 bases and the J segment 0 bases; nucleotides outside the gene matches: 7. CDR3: CASSRQGIGANTGELFF. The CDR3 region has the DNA TGTGCCAGCTCACGACAGGGGATAGGGGCGAACACCGGGGAGCTGTTTTTT.

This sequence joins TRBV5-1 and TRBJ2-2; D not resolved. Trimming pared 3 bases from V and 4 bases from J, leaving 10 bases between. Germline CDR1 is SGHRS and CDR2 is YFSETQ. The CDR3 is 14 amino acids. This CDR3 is CASSSGSGTGELFF. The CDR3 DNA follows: TGCGCCAGCAGCTCCGGGTCCGGCACCGGGGAGCTGTTTTTT.

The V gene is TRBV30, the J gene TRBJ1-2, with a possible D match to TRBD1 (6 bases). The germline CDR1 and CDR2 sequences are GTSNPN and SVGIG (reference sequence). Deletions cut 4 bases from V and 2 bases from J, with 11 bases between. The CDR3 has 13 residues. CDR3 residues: CAWTQGHNYGYTF. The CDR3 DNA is TGTGCCTGGACCCAGGGGCACAACTATGGCTACACCTTC.

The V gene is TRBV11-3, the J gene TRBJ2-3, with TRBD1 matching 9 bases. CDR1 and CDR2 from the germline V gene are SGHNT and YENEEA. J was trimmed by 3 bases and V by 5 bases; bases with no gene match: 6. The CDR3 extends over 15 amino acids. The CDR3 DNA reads TGTGCCAGCAGCGTCGGACAGGGGATAACAGATACGCAGTATTTT. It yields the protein CASSVGQGITDTQYF.

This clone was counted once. The CDR3 spells CSAGGGGQPQHF. CDR3 sequence (DNA): TGCAGCGCTGGGGGGGGAGGTCAGCCCCAGCATTTT. This chain connects TRBV29-1 to TRBJ1-5, with D possibly matching TRBD1 (5 bases). CDR1 and CDR2 (germline): SQVTM, ANQGSEA. The CDR3 consists of 12 residues. Deletions cut 7 bases from V and 6 bases from J, with 13 bases between.

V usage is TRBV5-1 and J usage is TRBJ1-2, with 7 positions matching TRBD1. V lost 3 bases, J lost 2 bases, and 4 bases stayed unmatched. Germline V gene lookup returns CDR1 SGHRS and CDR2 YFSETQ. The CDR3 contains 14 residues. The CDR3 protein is CASSSGTVNYGYTF. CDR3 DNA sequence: TGCGCCAGCAGCTCTGGGACAGTCAACTATGGCTACACCTTC.

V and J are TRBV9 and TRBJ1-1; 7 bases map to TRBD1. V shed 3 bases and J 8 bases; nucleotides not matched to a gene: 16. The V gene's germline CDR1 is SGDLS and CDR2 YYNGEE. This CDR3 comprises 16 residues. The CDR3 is CASSASLTGTEKEAFF. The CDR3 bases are TGTGCCAGCAGCGCGAGCCTAACCGGGACAGAGAAGGAAGCTTTCTTT.

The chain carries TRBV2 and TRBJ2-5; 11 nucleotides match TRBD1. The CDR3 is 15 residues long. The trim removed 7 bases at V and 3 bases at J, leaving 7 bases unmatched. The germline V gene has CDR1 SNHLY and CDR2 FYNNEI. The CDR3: CASTWDRGSEETQYF. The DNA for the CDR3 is TGTGCCAGCACTTGGGACAGGGGGTCGGAAGAGACCCAGTACTTC.